These 10 T cell receptor beta chains were all obtained from the same sample, sequenced in a study of CD8 T cells in Susac syndrome. Reverse transcription of roughly 0.5 to 1 ug RNA was carried out with random hexamers. TCRdb used MiXCR to reprocess the immunoSEQ multiplex PCR reads, holding one entry per CDR3 protein. The sample has approximately 140,000 distinct CDR3 sequences, roughly 76% seen once. Sequencing input: CD8+ T cells from PBMCs. These receptors all stem from a human donor with multiple sclerosis.

The rearrangement joins TRBV9 to TRBJ1-2; 8 bases agree with TRBD1. Germline values: CDR1 SGDLS, CDR2 YYNGEE. Losses at the gene ends were 4 bases for V and 4 bases for J; bases not matched to a gene: 6. The CDR3 spans 14 residues. The CDR3 DNA is TGTGCCAGCAGCAACAGGGGGTTAGGCTATGGCTACACCTTC. Translated, it gives CASSNRGLGYGYTF. Full variable domain (rest looked up from reference TRBV9 and TRBJ1-2): DSGVTQTPKHLITATGQRVTLRCSPRSGDLSVYWYQQSLDQGLQFLIQYYNGEERAKGNILERFSAQQFPDLHSELNLSSLELGDSALYFCASSNRGLGYGYTFGSGTRLTVV.

For the CDR3, the DNA is TGCAGTGCTAGAGATGGGGGGGAGCAAGAGACCCAGTACTTC. It encodes CSARDGGEQETQYF. This chain joins TRBV20-1 and TRBJ2-5; 7 positions match TRBD2. Trimming removed 0 bases from V and 2 bases from J; junction bases left unmatched: 3. The germline V gene has CDR1 DFQATT and CDR2 SNEGSKA (reference sequence). This CDR3 is 14 amino acids long.

This clonotype was picked up one time. DNA for the CDR3: TGTGCCAGCAGCTCGGTAGGCGAGGCTGAAGCTTTCTTT. Translating gives CASSSVGEAEAFF. The chain combines TRBV4-2 with TRBJ1-1; D is unresolved. Trimming pared 5 bases from V and 6 bases from J, leaving 13 bases between. The CDR3 extends over 13 amino acids. Per germline, CDR1 LGHNA and CDR2 YNFKEQ.

This clonotype was found a few times. The J gene is TRBJ2-5, the V gene TRBV4-3; D possibly corresponds to TRBD1 (6 bases). The V gene lost 0 bases and the J gene lost 2 bases, with 10 bases spanning the gap. Germline V gene sequence: CDR1 LGHNA, CDR2 YSLEER. The CDR3 is made up of 15 amino acids. CDR3 nucleotide sequence: TGCGCCAGCAGCCAAGACCGGGGACAACAAGAGACCCAGTACTTC. It codes for CASSQDRGQQETQYF.

CDR3: CASQDTYNSPLHF. In DNA, the CDR3 is TGTGCCAGCCAGGATACCTATAATTCACCCCTCCACTTT. The chain couples TRBV28 to TRBJ1-6, with unresolved D. Germline V gene data show CDR1 as MDHEN and CDR2 as SYDVKM. Trimming removed 8 bases at V and 2 bases at J, with 7 bases between. This CDR3 contains 13 residues.

This chain joins TRBV9 and TRBJ2-3; D possibly matches TRBD1 or TRBD2 (6 bases each). The V end lost 3 bases, the J end lost 4 bases, and 18 bases lay between the germline ends. The CDR3 is 16 residues long. Germline V gene sequence: CDR1 SGDLS, CDR2 YYNGEE. The CDR3: CASSEAPGARADTQYF. The CDR3 DNA sequence: TGTGCCAGCAGCGAGGCCCCGGGGGCACGGGCAGATACGCAGTATTTT.

This CDR3 reads CASRPLSSYEQYF. The CDR3 DNA reads as TGTGCCAGCAGACCCCTCAGCTCCTACGAGCAGTACTTC. This sequence joins TRBV27 and TRBJ2-7, with D unresolved. Germline lookup yields CDR1 MNHEY and CDR2 SMNVEV (reference sequence). Trimming left V 6 bases short and J 0 bases short, with 9 bases between. The length of the CDR3 is 13 residues.

This chain links TRBV4-1 with TRBJ2-1; D call uncertain. CDR1 is MGHRA and CDR2 is YSYEKL in the germline V gene. Between the trimmed V and J ends, which lost 7 bases and 0 bases, there was a span of 4 bases. This CDR3 comprises 12 residues. The CDR3: CASTDSYNEQFF. The DNA for the CDR3 is TGCGCCAGCACTGACTCCTACAATGAGCAGTTCTTC.

The chain recombines TRBV20-1 with TRBJ2-7; D gene unclear. V lost 8 bases and J lost 5, with 13 bases in between. Germline V gives CDR1 DFQATT, CDR2 SNEGSKA (reference sequence). The CDR3 length is 11 residues. The CDR3 loop reads CSSLYGNEQYF. The CDR3 bases are TGCAGTTCTCTTTACGGCAACGAGCAGTACTTC.

V gene TRBV5-6 combines with J gene TRBJ1-5; D gene uncertain. The CDR3 covers 16 residues. V was clipped by 0 bases and J by 3 bases, with 13 bases between them. The germline V gene has CDR1 SGHDT and CDR2 YYEEEE. This CDR3 is CASSLAFEGINQPQHF. Here the CDR3 DNA reads TGTGCCAGCAGCTTGGCCTTTGAGGGTATCAATCAGCCCCAGCATTTT. The variable domain in full, completed from reference TRBV5-6 and TRBJ1-5, reads DAGVTQSPTHLIKTRGQQVTLRCSPKSGHDTVSWYQQALGQGPQFIFQYYEEEERQRGNFPDRFSGHQFPNYSSELNVNALLLGDSALYLCASSLAFEGINQPQHFGDGTRLSIL.